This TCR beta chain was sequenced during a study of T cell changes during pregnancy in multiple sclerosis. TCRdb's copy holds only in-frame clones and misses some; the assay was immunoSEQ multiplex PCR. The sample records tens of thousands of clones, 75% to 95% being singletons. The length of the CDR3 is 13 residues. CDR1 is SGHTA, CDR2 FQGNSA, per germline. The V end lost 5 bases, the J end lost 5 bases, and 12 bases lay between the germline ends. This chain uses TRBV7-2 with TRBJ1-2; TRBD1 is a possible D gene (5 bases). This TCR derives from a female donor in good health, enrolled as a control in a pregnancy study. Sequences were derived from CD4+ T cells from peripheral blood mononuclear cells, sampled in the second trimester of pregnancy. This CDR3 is CASSPGQSYGYTF. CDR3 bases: TGTGCCAGCAGCCCCGGACAATCATATGGCTACACCTTC.